The sequence of this T cell receptor (beta chain) was determined in a study of CD8 T cells in ankylosing spondylitis. General observations from the study: Reports say disease-linked clones showed up significantly more in matched ankylosing spondylitis synovial fluid.

This clonotype has just a few counts. The antigen is unknown. This could be a read error, since a much larger clone is one nucleotide away. Each CDR3 protein gets one entry after TCRdb re-called the 5' RACE reads with MiXCR. The top ten hold 8% to 9.5% of the sample, which has 350,000 or so distinct CDR3 sequences, 9.5% to 13% seen once. The length of the CDR3 is 15 residues. V gene TRBV12-3 or TRBV12-4 combines with J gene TRBJ1-2; D possibly corresponds to TRBD1 (6 bases). The origin of this receptor is a female donor with ankylosing spondylitis or in good health (not recorded which). The material sequenced was blood, either unsorted or a sorted T cell fraction (not recorded which). In nucleotides, the CDR3 is TGTGCCAGCAGCTCCAGACAGGCGAACCTCTATGGCGACACCTTC. Its protein is CASSSRQANLYGDTF.